This TCR beta chain was sequenced in a study of blood T cell repertoires in COVID-19. At the level of the study: COVID-19 samples from acute and convalescent phases originated in the United States, Italy and Spain.

Germline CDR1 is DFQATT and CDR2 is SNEGSKA (reference sequence). Trimming took 3 bases from V and 3 from J, leaving 20 bases between them. This CDR3 region has 17 residues. The assay was immunoSEQ multiplex PCR, and TCRdb's table has in-frame clones only and misses some. The sample has just under 350,000 clones, 87% seen once. In Seattle, patients joined the study during active infection and were tracked longitudinally. The V and J genes are TRBV20-1 and TRBJ2-2, with D maybe TRBD2 (6 bases). The sequenced sample was peripheral blood. The source of this sequence is a woman aged 45-65 years with COVID-19, enrolled during active disease. The CDR3 here is CSASWPLALDDTGELFF. In DNA form, the CDR3 reads TGCAGTGCTAGTTGGCCTCTAGCGCTCGATGACACCGGGGAGCTGTTTTTT.